This paragraph reports one T cell receptor (beta chain). What it binds is not known. The data were taken from a study of T cell repertoires in cytomegalovirus infection. Background on the study: HLA-C-restricted CMV epitopes, recently identified, and well-studied HLA-B-restricted ones were used by the study. Shared public TCR beta signatures pointed to both CMV infection and a matching HLA type.

TCRdb itself ran the reads through MiXCR, one entry per CDR3 protein. The table has fewer than 650,000 distinct CDR3 sequences, roughly 42% seen once; the top ten hold more than 40%. Germline assignment: CDR1 MNHEY and CDR2 SVGAGI. The CDR3 length is 13 residues. V was clipped by 6 bases and J by 5 bases, with 13 bases between them. Points from the study as a whole: It was HLA-C-restricted CMV-specific TCR beta clonotypes that dominated the response ex vivo. Summed public TCR beta family frequency identified CMV carriers bearing the relevant HLA.

The sequence derives from a human donor in good health (CMV status not recorded). Some clones in this sample may be carry-over from other donors' samples. Here the sequenced sample was cultured PBMCs, taken from culture after CMV antigen stimulation. V gene TRBV6-5 combines with J gene TRBJ2-5; unclear D gene. DNA of the CDR3: TGTGCCAGCAGAGCTGACGGGCGGGAGACCCAGTACTTC. This translates into CASRADGRETQYF.